The rows below give T cell receptor beta chains drawn from one sample of a study of CD8 T cells in ankylosing spondylitis. TCRdb called the 5' RACE reads again in MiXCR, with one record for every CDR3 protein. Of over 400,000 distinct CDR3 sequences in the sample, approximately 26% are singletons; the top ten hold under 0.9%. The specimen sequenced was blood, either unsorted or a sorted T cell fraction (not recorded which). Receptors were obtained from a male donor with ankylosing spondylitis. Each CDR3 is given with its conserved first and last residue. The D gene is left open where the match is weak. Rows may omit the clone size; those that give it use once, few, many or a size class.

V gene,clone size,J gene,D gene,CDR3 length,CDR3 protein,CDR3 DNA
TRBV4-1,many,TRBJ2-1,-,14,CASSQRAVDNEQFF,TGCGCCAGCAGCCAGAGGGCGGTGGACAATGAGCAGTTCTTC
TRBV5-1,-,TRBJ2-3,TRBD1,17,CASSLVTGTGNPDTQYF,TGCGCCAGCAGCTTGGTCACCGGGACAGGGAACCCAGATACGCAGTATTTT
TRBV15,-,TRBJ2-5,TRBD2,15,CATSRELAGGETQYF,TGTGCCACCAGCAGAGAACTAGCGGGAGGAGAGACCCAGTACTTC
TRBV20-1,many,TRBJ1-5,-,16,CSAYRGAGLGNQPQHF,TGCAGTGCTTACCGGGGGGCGGGTTTGGGCAATCAGCCCCAGCATTTT
TRBV29-1,once,TRBJ2-2,-,14,CSVDGTGRTGELFF,TGCAGCGTTGACGGAACAGGGAGGACCGGGGAGCTGTTTTTT
TRBV7-6,-,TRBJ2-5,TRBD2,15,CASSLTSGRLETQYF,TGTGCCAGCAGCTTAACTAGCGGGAGGTTAGAGACCCAGTACTTC
TRBV27,few,TRBJ2-1,TRBD2,15,CASSLGGFPYNEQFF,TGTGCCAGCAGTTTGGGGGGGTTCCCCTACAATGAGCAGTTCTTC
TRBV7-2,-,TRBJ2-2,TRBD1,16,CASSLVGTGASGELFF,TGTGCCAGCAGCTTAGTCGGGACAGGGGCCTCCGGGGAGCTGTTTTTT
TRBV12-3/TRBV12-4,few,TRBJ2-3,TRBD1,14,CASNEDRDMNTQYF,TGTGCCAGCAACGAGGACAGGGACATGAATACGCAGTATTTT
TRBV12-3/TRBV12-4,-,TRBJ2-5,TRBD2,14,CASTVSAGEETQYF,TGTGCCAGCACCGTATCTGCGGGGGAAGAGACCCAGTACTTC
TRBV20-1,few,TRBJ2-1,TRBD2,16,CSAREISGWAHNEQFF,TGCAGTGCTAGAGAAATTAGCGGGTGGGCTCACAATGAGCAGTTCTTC
TRBV6-5,-,TRBJ1-6,-,16,CASSYLGGTEMTPLHF,TGTGCCAGCAGTTACCTAGGCGGGACGGAGATGACACCCCTCCACTTT
TRBV20-1,-,TRBJ1-1,-,12,CSASAMNTEAFF,TGCAGTGCTAGCGCAATGAACACTGAAGCTTTCTTT
TRBV20-1,-,TRBJ2-1,TRBD2,16,CSAQTSDEGVVNEQFF,TGCAGTGCCCAGACTAGCGACGAGGGCGTGGTAAATGAGCAGTTCTTC
TRBV4-2,few,TRBJ2-5,TRBD2,15,CASSQGTSVEETQYF,TGTGCCAGCAGCCAAGGGACTAGCGTGGAAGAGACCCAGTACTTC
TRBV7-8,-,TRBJ2-5,-,12,CASSLDIETQYF,TGTGCCAGCAGCTTAGACATTGAGACCCAGTACTTC
TRBV3-1,-,TRBJ2-1,TRBD2,16,CASSHLAGVPGDEQFF,TGTGCCAGCAGCCACTTAGCGGGAGTCCCTGGGGATGAGCAGTTCTTC
TRBV12-3/TRBV12-4,-,TRBJ1-2,-,14,CASRRSEIPYGYTF,TGTGCCAGCAGGCGGTCGGAGATTCCCTATGGCTACACCTTC
TRBV2,few,TRBJ2-1,TRBD2,14,CASSTAGGFNEQFF,TGTGCCAGCAGCACAGCGGGAGGGTTTAATGAGCAGTTCTTC
TRBV11-2,-,TRBJ2-2,TRBD2,16,CASSLSGRANTGELFF,TGTGCCAGCAGCTTAAGCGGGAGGGCGAACACCGGGGAGCTGTTTTTT
TRBV12-3/TRBV12-4,many,TRBJ1-1,-,13,CASSFGRAARAFF,TGTGCCAGCAGTTTCGGCAGGGCAGCCCGAGCTTTCTTT
TRBV30,-,TRBJ1-4,-,13,CAWKWTVNEKLFF,TGTGCCTGGAAATGGACAGTTAATGAAAAACTGTTTTTT
TRBV20-1,-,TRBJ2-7,-,10,CSARSYEQYF,TGCAGTGCTCGCTCCTACGAGCAGTACTTC
TRBV27,-,TRBJ2-3,-,12,CASRSWADTQYF,TGTGCCAGCCGGAGTTGGGCAGATACGCAGTATTTT
TRBV7-6,-,TRBJ2-4,-,15,CASSLGLTSSNIQYF,TGTGCCAGCAGCTTAGGACTGACCAGCTCTAACATTCAGTACTTC
TRBV12-3/TRBV12-4,few,TRBJ1-3,-,14,CASSFAGKGNTIYF,TGTGCCAGCAGTTTCGCAGGGAAAGGAAACACCATATATTTT
TRBV24-1,few,TRBJ2-1,TRBD2,16,CATSETSGLSYNEQFF,TGTGCCACCAGTGAGACTAGCGGGCTTTCCTACAATGAGCAGTTCTTC
TRBV5-1,-,TRBJ2-1,TRBD2,20,CASTDRRGLAGGGSYNEQFF,TGCGCCAGCACCGACCGTCGGGGACTAGCGGGAGGGGGATCCTACAATGAGCAGTTCTTC
TRBV3-1,few,TRBJ1-1,-,13,CASSQYQALEAFF,TGTGCCAGCAGCCAATATCAAGCCTTGGAAGCTTTCTTT
TRBV20-1,-,TRBJ1-2,TRBD1,16,CSARVPGQGASSGYTF,TGCAGTGCTAGAGTACCCGGACAGGGAGCGAGTAGCGGCTACACCTTC
TRBV12-3/TRBV12-4,-,TRBJ1-2,-,14,CASSLQGFNYGYTF,TGTGCCAGCAGTTTACAGGGATTTAACTATGGCTACACCTTC
TRBV6-1,few,TRBJ1-6,-,14,CASIRAADNSPLHF,TGTGCCAGCATAAGGGCCGCGGATAATTCACCCCTCCACTTT
TRBV18,-,TRBJ1-1,-,14,CASSSGPVNTEAFF,TGTGCCAGCTCATCGGGACCGGTGAACACTGAAGCTTTCTTT
TRBV29-1,-,TRBJ1-4,TRBD1,14,CSATNRDRDEKLFF,TGCAGCGCGACTAACCGGGACAGGGATGAAAAACTGTTTTTT
TRBV4-1,many,TRBJ2-1,TRBD2,16,CASSQDQREFYNEQFF,TGCGCCAGCAGCCAAGATCAGCGGGAGTTTTACAATGAGCAGTTCTTC
TRBV2,-,TRBJ2-1,-,14,CASSDWRVYNEQFF,TGTGCCAGCAGTGACTGGAGGGTGTACAATGAGCAGTTCTTC
TRBV3-1,-,TRBJ2-2,-,13,CASRFENTGELFF,TGTGCCAGCAGGTTCGAGAACACCGGGGAGCTGTTTTTT
TRBV5-1,few,TRBJ1-4,-,15,CASSPPGSNGEKLFF,TGCGCCAGCAGCCCGCCCGGCTCGAACGGGGAAAAACTGTTTTTT
TRBV11-3,few,TRBJ2-5,-,14,CASSLGSTLETQYF,TGTGCCAGCAGCTTAGGCAGTACCTTGGAGACCCAGTACTTC
TRBV20-1,few,TRBJ1-5,TRBD1,14,CSASATGAGQPQHF,TGCAGTGCGAGTGCCACAGGGGCTGGCCAGCCCCAGCATTTT
TRBV5-1,-,TRBJ1-1,-,14,CASTTGQLSTEAFF,TGCGCCAGCACGACCGGACAGCTGTCCACTGAAGCTTTCTTT
TRBV6-1,-,TRBJ1-2,TRBD1,13,CASRRTGSYGYTF,TGTGCCAGCCGGAGGACAGGGTCCTATGGCTACACCTTC
TRBV25-1,-,TRBJ1-4,-,15,CASSPHGSGEEKLFF,TGTGCCAGCAGTCCCCACGGGTCAGGAGAGGAAAAACTGTTTTTT
TRBV20-1,-,TRBJ1-5,-,12,CSASGGGQPQHF,TGCAGTGCTAGTGGCGGGGGTCAGCCCCAGCATTTT
TRBV5-1,-,TRBJ2-7,TRBD2,16,CASSPSLAGPFYEQYF,TGCGCCAGCAGCCCCTCCCTAGCGGGCCCTTTCTACGAGCAGTACTTC